This T cell receptor (beta chain) stems from a study of T-cell reconstitution after alpha-beta-depleted transplantation in children. Germline V gene sequence: CDR1 DFQATT, CDR2 SNEGSKA (reference sequence). The CDR3 is made up of 16 amino acids. With 4 bases clipped from V and 5 bases from J, the junction kept 13 bases outside the gene matches. TCRbeta library construction was performed incorporating unique molecular identifiers. TCRdb re-called the PCR reads with MiXCR, one entry per CDR3 protein. The table has some 490,000 distinct CDR3 sequences, about 12% seen once. The J gene is TRBJ1-2, the V gene TRBV20-1; 10 bases line up with TRBD1. The starting material was PBMCs from the stem cell graft donor, obtained from the stem cell graft. This sequence was found in a human donor who donated a stem cell graft to a child with combined immunodeficiency. CDR3 coding DNA: TGCAGTGCTACTCAGACTTCCGGGACAGGGGTATATGGCTACACCTTC. It specifies CSATQTSGTGVYGYTF.